These T cell receptor beta chains were read from a single sample in a study of shared clonotypes between healthy human individuals. Assay used: immunoSEQ multiplex PCR; TCRdb lists only in-frame clones, some missing. In the table there are 1,500,000 or so clones, less than 99% of which are singletons. The sample comprised naive CD4+ T cells sorted from blood. The source of these receptors is a man aged 25-45 years in good health. The CDR3 runs from the conserved cysteine through the conserved F or W. The D gene is left open where the match is weak. For some rows the clone size is stated as once, few or many, or as a class when expanded; others skip it.

TRBV2	TRBD2	-	TRBJ2-5	TGTGCCAGCAGTGGTCCTAGCGGGACTATGGAGACCCAGTACTTC	CASSGPSGTMETQYF
TRBV7-8	-	-	TRBJ2-1	TGTGCCAGCAGCCAAAACCCCCTACAGGCCTTGGAGCAGTTCTTC	CASSQNPLQALEQFF
TRBV7-9	TRBD2	once	TRBJ2-7	TGTGCCAGCAGCTTATACGCTGGTAACGGGAGGCCCTACGAGCAGTACTTC	CASSLYAGNGRPYEQYF
TRBV18	-	-	TRBJ2-4	TGTGCCAGCTCACCCTCAGGAAGATCCAAAAACATTCAGTACTTC	CASSPSGRSKNIQYF
TRBV6-1	-	-	TRBJ2-3	TGTGCCAGCAGTGAACCGGGACTGCCAACGGAGTATTTT	CASSEPGLPTEYF
TRBV9	TRBD2	-	TRBJ2-6	TGTGCCAGCAGCGCCCAAGCGGGAACAAGCTCTGGGGCCAACGTCCTGACTTTC	CASSAQAGTSSGANVLTF
TRBV19	-	-	TRBJ2-2	TGTGCCAGTAGGACCGCCGGGGAGCTGTTTTTT	CASRTAGELFF
TRBV5-5	-	once	TRBJ1-4	TGTGCCAGCAGCTTAGGAAAGGGATATGAAAAACTGTTTTTT	CASSLGKGYEKLFF
TRBV25-1	TRBD1	-	TRBJ1-4	TGTGCCAGCAGTGCCAGGGACAGGATTAATGAAAAACTGTTTTTT	CASSARDRINEKLFF
TRBV11-1	-	-	TRBJ1-1	TGTGCCAGCAGGAAGGTGAACACTGAAGCTTTCTTT	CASRKVNTEAFF
TRBV5-1	-	-	TRBJ1-2	TGCGCCAGCAGCCCCTCAGATGGCACATATGGCTACACCTTC	CASSPSDGTYGYTF
TRBV5-1	-	-	TRBJ2-3	TGCGCCAGCAGCCAAAGGGGAAGCACAGATACGCAGTATTTT	CASSQRGSTDTQYF
TRBV5-4	-	-	TRBJ1-1	TGTGCCAGCAGCCCTTTAGGGGCGGCTATCAACACTGAAGCTTTCTTT	CASSPLGAAINTEAFF
TRBV27	TRBD2	-	TRBJ2-7	TGTGCCAGCAGTTTAGGGCCTGGCGGGAGGAGCTACGAGCAGTACTTC	CASSLGPGGRSYEQYF
TRBV30	-	-	TRBJ2-5	TGTGCCTGGAGTGTTATGGAGACCCAGTACTTC	CAWSVMETQYF
TRBV4-2	-	-	TRBJ1-1	TGTGCCAGCAGCCCGAGGGCCCGGACAGTCAACACTGAAGCTTTCTTT	CASSPRARTVNTEAFF
TRBV5-1	TRBD1	-	TRBJ2-7	TGCGCCAGCAGCTTGGGTTTGGGAATCGGGACAGGTGGGGTTCACTACGAGCAGTACTTC	CASSLGLGIGTGGVHYEQYF
TRBV28	-	-	TRBJ2-7	TGTGCCAGCAAAAAAGGCGATTACGAGCAGTACTTC	CASKKGDYEQYF
TRBV9	-	-	TRBJ1-1	TGTGCCAGCAGTGATAACGACATGACCAGGAACACTGAAGCTTTCTTT	CASSDNDMTRNTEAFF
TRBV10-3	-	-	TRBJ1-5	TGTGCCATCAGTGTTTCAGGCGGACGGCAGCCCCAGCATTTT	CAISVSGGRQPQHF
TRBV5-1	-	-	TRBJ2-1	TGCGCCAGCAGTCTGGAAGTTTCCAATAATGAGCAGTTCTTC	CASSLEVSNNEQFF
TRBV10-2	-	-	TRBJ2-7	TGCGCCAGCGTTTCCGGGACCAAGTCCTACGAGCAGTACTTC	CASVSGTKSYEQYF